This T cell receptor (beta chain) was captured by sequencing in a study of T cells in Graves' hyperthyroidism and ophthalmopathy. RNA transcripts yielded amplified TCR beta CDR3 regions. HTBI primers drove first-round RT-PCR of the TCR CDR3. Using its own MiXCR run on the multiplex PCR reads, TCRdb lists one record per CDR3 protein. This sample has 350,000 to 400,000 distinct CDR3 sequences; approximately 15% occur once, and the top ten carry about 10%. V lost 0 bases, J lost 3 bases, and 10 bases lay in between. The CDR3 sequence is 14 residues long. CDR1 and CDR2 (germline): SGDLS, YYNGEE. The chain links TRBV9 to TRBJ2-7; D is ambiguous. Source material: blood. This receptor was identified in a woman aged 55-70 years with Graves' hyperthyroidism. CDR3: CASSVESRSYEQYF. In nucleotides, the CDR3 is TGTGCCAGCAGCGTAGAATCACGGAGCTACGAGCAGTACTTC.